This T cell receptor beta chain was documented in a study of blood T cells in healthy people across ages. Through a sample-barcoded 5' primer and a J-beta primer mix, a second PCR was run for 7 to 11 cycles. The template-switch adaptor was a 5' adaptor with 12 random nucleotides. It tagged each cDNA molecule. TCRdb reprocessed the 5' RACE reads with MiXCR, giving one entry per CDR3 protein. The table lists approximately 800,000 distinct CDR3 sequences, approximately 53% of them singletons, with roughly two fifths in the top ten. The CDR3 is made up of 12 amino acids. Trimming cost V 8 bases and J 14 bases, with 20 bases left between them. Germline CDR1 is WNHNN and CDR2 is SYGVQD (reference sequence). Each sample yielded at least 5 micrograms of PBMC total RNA.

The receptor was isolated from an older man in good health. The chain carries TRBV10-1 and TRBJ2-3; a weak D match, TRBD2 (6 bases). The sample taken for sequencing was blood. The CDR3 DNA reads TGCGCCAGCGGGGGGTCGGCGGGATACGCGTATTTT. This codes for CASGGSAGYAYF.